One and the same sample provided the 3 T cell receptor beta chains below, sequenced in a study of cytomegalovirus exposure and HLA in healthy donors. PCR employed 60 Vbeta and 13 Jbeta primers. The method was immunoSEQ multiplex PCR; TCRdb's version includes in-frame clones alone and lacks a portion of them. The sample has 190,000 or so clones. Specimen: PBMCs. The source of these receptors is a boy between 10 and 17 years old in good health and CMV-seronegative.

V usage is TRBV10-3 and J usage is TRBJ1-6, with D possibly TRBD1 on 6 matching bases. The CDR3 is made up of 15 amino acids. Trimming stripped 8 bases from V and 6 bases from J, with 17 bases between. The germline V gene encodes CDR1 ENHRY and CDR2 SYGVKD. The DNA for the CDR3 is TGTGCCATCTCAAGCACCGGGACAACTAATTCACCCCTCCACTTT. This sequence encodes CAISSTGTTNSPLHF.

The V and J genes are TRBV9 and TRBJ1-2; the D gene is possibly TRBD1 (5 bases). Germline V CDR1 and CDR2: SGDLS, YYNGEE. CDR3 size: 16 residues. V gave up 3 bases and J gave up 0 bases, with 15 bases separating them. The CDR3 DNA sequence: TGTGCCAGCAGCGCCGGGACTCCGTTAGCTAACTATGGCTACACCTTC. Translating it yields CASSAGTPLANYGYTF.

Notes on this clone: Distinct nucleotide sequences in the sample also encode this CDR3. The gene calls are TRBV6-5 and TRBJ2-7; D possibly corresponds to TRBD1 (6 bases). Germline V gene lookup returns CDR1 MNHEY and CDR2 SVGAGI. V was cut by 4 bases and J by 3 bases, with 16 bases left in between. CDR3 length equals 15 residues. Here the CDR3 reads CASSSPGQANYEQYF. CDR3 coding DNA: TGTGCCAGCAGTTCCCCGGGACAAGCTAACTACGAGCAGTACTTC.